This TCR beta chain originates from a study of blood T cell repertoires in COVID-19. Germline trimming cut 5 bases from V and 8 bases from J; bases unmatched to any gene: 14. This CDR3 has 15 residues. Looked up from germline, CDR1 is MNHEY and CDR2 is SMNVEV (reference sequence). Followed over time, Seattle patients had been enrolled while infection was active. The method was immunoSEQ multiplex PCR; TCRdb's version includes in-frame clones alone and lacks a portion of them. The sample carries 250,000 to 300,000 clones, 80% to 90% recorded once. The receptor was derived from a woman in her 30s with COVID-19, enrolled during active disease. The chain recombines TRBV27 with TRBJ1-2; 7 nucleotides match TRBD1. Sequencing was done on a sample of peripheral blood. CDR3: CASSRGDSSSGGYTF. The CDR3 DNA sequence: TGTGCCAGCAGTAGGGGGGACAGCTCCTCGGGAGGCTACACCTTC.